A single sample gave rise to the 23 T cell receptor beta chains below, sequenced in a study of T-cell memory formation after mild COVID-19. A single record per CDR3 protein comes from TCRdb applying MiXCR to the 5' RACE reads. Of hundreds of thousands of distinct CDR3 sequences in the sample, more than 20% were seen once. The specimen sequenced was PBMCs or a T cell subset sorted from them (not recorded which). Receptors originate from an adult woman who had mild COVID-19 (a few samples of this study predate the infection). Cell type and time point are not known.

The CDR3 sequence is CASREAGGADTQYF. DNA for the CDR3: TGCGCCAGCAGGGAAGCGGGAGGGGCAGATACGCAGTATTTT. The chain carries TRBV10-2 and TRBJ2-3; 10 nucleotides line up with TRBD2. Germline values: CDR1 WSHSY, CDR2 SAAADI. The V gene end was trimmed by 6 bases and the J gene end by 4 bases; junction bases not matched to a gene: 4. The CDR3 is 14 residues long.

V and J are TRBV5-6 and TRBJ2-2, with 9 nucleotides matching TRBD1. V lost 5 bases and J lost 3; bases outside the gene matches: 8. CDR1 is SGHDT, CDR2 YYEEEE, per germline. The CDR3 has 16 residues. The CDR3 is CASRDWDRADTGELFF. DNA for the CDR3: TGTGCCAGCAGGGATTGGGACAGGGCGGACACCGGGGAGCTGTTTTTT. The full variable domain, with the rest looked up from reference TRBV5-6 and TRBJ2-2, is DAGVTQSPTHLIKTRGQQVTLRCSPKSGHDTVSWYQQALGQGPQFIFQYYEEEERQRGNFPDRFSGHQFPNYSSELNVNALLLGDSALYLCASRDWDRADTGELFFGEGSRLTVL.

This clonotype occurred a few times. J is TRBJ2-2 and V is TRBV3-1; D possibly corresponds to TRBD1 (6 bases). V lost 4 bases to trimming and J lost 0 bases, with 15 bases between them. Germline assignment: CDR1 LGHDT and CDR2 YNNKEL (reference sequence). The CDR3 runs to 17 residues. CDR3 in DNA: TGTGCCAGCAGCCTGAAAACCGGGACAACGAACACCGGGGAGCTGTTTTTT. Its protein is CASSLKTGTTNTGELFF. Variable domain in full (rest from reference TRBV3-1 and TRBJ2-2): DTAVSQTPKYLVTQMGNDKSIKCEQNLGHDTMYWYKQDSKKFLKIMFSYNNKELIINETVPNRFSPKSPDKAHLNLHINSLELGDSAVYFCASSLKTGTTNTGELFFGEGSRLTVL.

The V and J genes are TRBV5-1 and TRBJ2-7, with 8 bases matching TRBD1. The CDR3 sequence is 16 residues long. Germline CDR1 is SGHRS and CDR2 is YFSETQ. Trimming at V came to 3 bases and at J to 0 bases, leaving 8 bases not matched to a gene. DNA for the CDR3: TGCGCCAGCAGCTCCGCTCGGACAGGGAGCTCCTACGAGCAGTACTTC. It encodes CASSSARTGSSYEQYF.

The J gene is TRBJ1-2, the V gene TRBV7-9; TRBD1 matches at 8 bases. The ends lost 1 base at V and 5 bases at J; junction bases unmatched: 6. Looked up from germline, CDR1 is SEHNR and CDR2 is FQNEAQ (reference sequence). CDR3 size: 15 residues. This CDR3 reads CASSLVPGGNYGYTF. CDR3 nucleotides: TGTGCCAGCAGCTTAGTCCCAGGGGGCAATTATGGCTACACCTTC.

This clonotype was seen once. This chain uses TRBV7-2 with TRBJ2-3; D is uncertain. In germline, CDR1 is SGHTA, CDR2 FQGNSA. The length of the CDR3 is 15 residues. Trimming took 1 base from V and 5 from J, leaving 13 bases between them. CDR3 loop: CASSLEPGGVDTQYF. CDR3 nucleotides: TGTGCCAGCAGCTTAGAACCGGGCGGTGTAGATACGCAGTATTTT. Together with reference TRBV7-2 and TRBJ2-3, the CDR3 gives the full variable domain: GAGVSQSPSNKVTEKGKDVELRCDPISGHTALYWYRQSLGQGLEFLIYFQGNSAPDKSGLPSDRFSAERTGGSVSTLTIQRTQQEDSAVYLCASSLEPGGVDTQYFGPGTRLTVL.

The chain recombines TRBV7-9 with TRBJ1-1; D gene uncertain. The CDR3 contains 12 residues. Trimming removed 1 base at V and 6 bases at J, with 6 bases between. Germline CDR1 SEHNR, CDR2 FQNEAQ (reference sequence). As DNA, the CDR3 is TGTGCCAGCAGCTTAGAAGTCCCTGAAGCTTTCTTT. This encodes CASSLEVPEAFF.

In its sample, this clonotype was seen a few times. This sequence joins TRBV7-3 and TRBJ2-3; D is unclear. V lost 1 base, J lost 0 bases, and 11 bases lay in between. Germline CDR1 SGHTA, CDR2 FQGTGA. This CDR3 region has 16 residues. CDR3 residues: CASSLMSVGSTDTQYF. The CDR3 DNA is TGTGCCAGCAGCTTAATGAGCGTCGGGAGCACAGATACGCAGTATTTT.

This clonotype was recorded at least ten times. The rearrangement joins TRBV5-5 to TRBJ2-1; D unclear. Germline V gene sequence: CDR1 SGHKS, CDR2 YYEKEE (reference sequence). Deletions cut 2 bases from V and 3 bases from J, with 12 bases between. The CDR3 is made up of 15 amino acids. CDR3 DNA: TGTGCCAGCAGCTTCAGAGCAGTTGGCTACAATGAGCAGTTCTTC. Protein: CASSFRAVGYNEQFF.

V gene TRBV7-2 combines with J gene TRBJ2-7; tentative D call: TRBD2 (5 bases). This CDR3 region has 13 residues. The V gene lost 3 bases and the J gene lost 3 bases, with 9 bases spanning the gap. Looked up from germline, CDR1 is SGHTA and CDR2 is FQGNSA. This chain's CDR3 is CASSFYGNYEQYF. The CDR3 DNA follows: TGTGCCAGCAGCTTCTACGGGAACTACGAGCAGTACTTC.

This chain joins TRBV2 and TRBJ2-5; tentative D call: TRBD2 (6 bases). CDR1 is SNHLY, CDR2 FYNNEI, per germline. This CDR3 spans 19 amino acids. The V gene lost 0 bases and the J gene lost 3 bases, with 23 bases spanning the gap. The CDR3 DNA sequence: TGTGCCAGCAGTGAAGCGGAGTCCCCAACCCCGGGAGTCGAAGAGACCCAGTACTTC. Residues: CASSEAESPTPGVEETQYF.

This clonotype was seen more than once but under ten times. The CDR3 spells CASSEYRAQPQHF. The CDR3 DNA reads TGTGCCAGCAGTGAGTACAGGGCCCAGCCCCAGCATTTT. This chain connects TRBV2 to TRBJ1-5, with D perhaps matching TRBD1 (6 bases). Between the trimmed V and J ends, which lost 3 bases and 7 bases, there was a span of 10 bases. There are 13 residues in the CDR3. CDR1 is SNHLY and CDR2 is FYNNEI in the germline V gene.

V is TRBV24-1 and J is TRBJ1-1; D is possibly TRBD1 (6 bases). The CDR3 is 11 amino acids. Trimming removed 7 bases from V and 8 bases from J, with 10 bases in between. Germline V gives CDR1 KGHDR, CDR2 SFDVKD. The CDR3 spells CATRDSREAFF. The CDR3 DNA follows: TGTGCCACCAGGGACAGTAGAGAAGCTTTCTTT.

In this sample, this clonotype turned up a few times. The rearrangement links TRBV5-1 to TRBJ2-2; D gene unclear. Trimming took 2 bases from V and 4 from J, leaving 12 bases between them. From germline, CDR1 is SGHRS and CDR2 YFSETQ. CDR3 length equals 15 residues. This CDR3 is CASSFTATGTGELFF. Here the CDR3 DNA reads TGCGCCAGCAGCTTCACCGCGACTGGCACCGGGGAGCTGTTTTTT.

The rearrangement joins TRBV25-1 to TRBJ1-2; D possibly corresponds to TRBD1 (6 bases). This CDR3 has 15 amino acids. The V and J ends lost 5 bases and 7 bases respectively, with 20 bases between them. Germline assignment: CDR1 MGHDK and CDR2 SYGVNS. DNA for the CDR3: TGTGCCAGCAGTCCCCGAGAGGGGGGAGGGATTGGCTACACCTTC. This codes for CASSPREGGGIGYTF.

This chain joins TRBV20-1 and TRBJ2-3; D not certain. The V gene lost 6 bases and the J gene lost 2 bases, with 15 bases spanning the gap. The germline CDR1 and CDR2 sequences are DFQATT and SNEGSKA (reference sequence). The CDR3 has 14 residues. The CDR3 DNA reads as TGCAGTGCATTCTCCCCGAGCGCCACAGATACGCAGTATTTT. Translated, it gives CSAFSPSATDTQYF.

The CDR3 loop reads CASSQQGLAGIYEQYF. The CDR3 DNA is TGCGCCAGCAGCCAGCAGGGACTAGCGGGGATATACGAGCAGTACTTC. This chain uses TRBV4-1 with TRBJ2-7, with 13 bases fitting TRBD2. This CDR3 spans 16 amino acids. V trimming: 3 bases; J trimming: 4 bases; junction bases outside the gene matches: 6. Germline CDR1 reads MGHRA; CDR2 reads YSYEKL.

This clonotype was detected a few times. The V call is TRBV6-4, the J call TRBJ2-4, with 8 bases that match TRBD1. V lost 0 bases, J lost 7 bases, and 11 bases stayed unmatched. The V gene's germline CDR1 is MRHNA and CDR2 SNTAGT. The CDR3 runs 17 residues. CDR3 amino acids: CASSDSSPTGEVNIQYF. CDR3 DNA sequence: TGTGCCAGCAGTGACTCGAGCCCGACAGGGGAGGTGAACATTCAGTACTTC.

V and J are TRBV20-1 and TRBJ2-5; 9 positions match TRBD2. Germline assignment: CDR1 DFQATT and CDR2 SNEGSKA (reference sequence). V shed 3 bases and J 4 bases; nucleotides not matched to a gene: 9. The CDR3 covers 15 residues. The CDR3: CSASSPVAGVETQYF. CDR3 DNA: TGCAGTGCTAGCTCGCCCGTAGCGGGGGTAGAGACCCAGTACTTC.

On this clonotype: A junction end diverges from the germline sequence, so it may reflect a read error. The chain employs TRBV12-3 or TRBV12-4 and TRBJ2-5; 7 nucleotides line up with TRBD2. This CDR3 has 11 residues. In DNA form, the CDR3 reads TGTGCCAGTCATTGGGGAGGACTAGAAGCATTC. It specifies CASHWGGLEAF.

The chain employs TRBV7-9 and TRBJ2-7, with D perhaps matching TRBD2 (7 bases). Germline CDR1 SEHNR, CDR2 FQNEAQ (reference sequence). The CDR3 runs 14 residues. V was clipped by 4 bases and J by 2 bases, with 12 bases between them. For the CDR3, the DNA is TGTGCCAGCAGCTCACCCGGGGGGCCCTACGAGCAGTACTTC. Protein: CASSSPGGPYEQYF. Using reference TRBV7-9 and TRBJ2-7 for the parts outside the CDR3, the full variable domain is DTGVSQNPRHKITKRGQNVTFRCDPISEHNRLYWYRQTLGQGPEFLTYFQNEAQLEKSRLLSDRFSAERPKGSFSTLEIQRTEQGDSAMYLCASSSPGGPYEQYFGPGTRLTVT.

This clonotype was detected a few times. CDR3 sequence (DNA): TGTGCCAGCAGTTCTACCAGCGGGGGGTCCTACAATGAGCAGTTCTTC. Translated, it gives CASSSTSGGSYNEQFF. The rearrangement uses TRBV6-2 or TRBV6-3 and TRBJ2-1, with 9 bases lining up with TRBD2. Germline CDR1 reads MNHEY; CDR2 reads SVGEGT. V shed 4 bases and J 1 base; nucleotides not matched to a gene: 5. This CDR3 region has 16 residues.

The CDR3 region has the DNA TGTGCCAGCAGTCTCACCCGAGGGGCCAAAAACATTCAGTACTTC. Its translation is CASSLTRGAKNIQYF. The chain combines TRBV6-5 with TRBJ2-4; D perhaps matches TRBD2 (5 bases). CDR1 MNHEY and CDR2 SVGAGI come from the germline V gene. The V gene lost 5 bases and the J gene lost 1 base, with 12 bases spanning the gap. The CDR3 has 15 residues.